What follows are 28 T cell receptor beta chains derived from one specimen sequenced in a study of regulatory T cells in long-lasting Graves disease. Time point: persistent/refractory GD, antithyroid drugs over 5 years with positive TRAb. PBMC RNA was the source of the TCR library. Researchers made TCR beta libraries by using iRepertoire HTBI primers and running Arm-PCR on CDR3 regions. TCRdb called the multiplex PCR reads again in MiXCR, with one record for every CDR3 protein. This table has roughly 400,000 distinct CDR3 sequences, 20% to 25% appearing once. Here the sequenced sample was peripheral blood mononuclear cells (PBMCs), taken when the disease was refractory, from a patient treated with antithyroid drugs. Receptors were obtained from a female donor with Graves disease.

The chain recombines TRBV5-4 with TRBJ1-6; perhaps TRBD1 as D (5 bases). Trimming cost V 0 bases and J 10 bases, with 14 bases left between them. Germline assignment: CDR1 SGHNT and CDR2 YYREEE (reference sequence). The CDR3 runs to 15 residues. In DNA form, the CDR3 reads TGTGCCAGCAGCTTGGGGGTAGGGGCTCGATCACCCCTCCACTTT. It codes for CASSLGVGARSPLHF.

There are many counts of this clonotype. The rearrangement joins TRBV28 to TRBJ1-1; 9 bases line up with TRBD1. The CDR3 length is 17 residues. Germline CDR1 MDHEN, CDR2 SYDVKM. Unmatched junction bases numbered 14, after V lost 3 bases and J lost 6 bases. The chain's CDR3 is CASSLSGDREYGAEAFF. DNA of the CDR3: TGTGCCAGCAGTTTGAGTGGGGACAGGGAATACGGCGCTGAAGCTTTCTTT.

This clonotype was picked up many times. The V and J genes are TRBV2 and TRBJ2-7; perhaps TRBD1 as D (6 bases). This CDR3 is built from 13 residues. With 1 base removed from V and 6 bases from J, the gap between germline ends came to 10 bases. Germline-derived CDR1 and CDR2 are SNHLY and FYNNEI. CDR3 residues: CASSEGRGVEQYF. The CDR3 coding sequence is TGTGCCAGCAGTGAAGGCAGGGGTGTCGAGCAGTACTTC. Supplemented by reference TRBV2 and TRBJ2-7, the full variable domain reads EPEVTQTPSHQVTQMGQEVILRCVPISNHLYFYWYRQILGQKVEFLVSFYNNEISEKSEIFDDQFSVERPDGSNFTLKIRSTKLEDSAMYFCASSEGRGVEQYFGPGTRLTVT.

CDR3 sequence: CASSPDRLRQPQHF. The CDR3, as DNA: TGTGCCAGCAGCCCAGACAGGTTGCGCCAGCCCCAGCATTTT. This chain connects TRBV28 to TRBJ1-5, with D perhaps TRBD1 (6 bases). The germline V and J ends were trimmed by 6 bases and 7 bases, with 16 bases remaining between them. CDR3 size: 14 residues. Germline-derived CDR1 and CDR2 are MDHEN and SYDVKM.

This clonotype was seen only a few times. The rearrangement joins TRBV19 to TRBJ2-5; no firm D call. The CDR3 contains 13 residues. Germline V gene lookup returns CDR1 LNHDA and CDR2 SQIVND (reference sequence). The V end lost 5 bases, the J end lost 9 bases, and 16 bases lay between the germline ends. CDR3 sequence reads: CASSPSPGVAQYF. Here the CDR3 DNA reads TGTGCCAGTAGTCCGAGCCCTGGTGTGGCCCAGTACTTC.

Regarding this clonotype: A much larger clone lies a single base off, so this may be a read error. The chain carries TRBV15 and TRBJ2-7; perhaps D is TRBD1 or TRBD2 (6 bases each). Germline loops: CDR1 LNHNV, CDR2 YYDKDF (reference sequence). This CDR3 has 16 amino acids. The CDR3: CATSRGGAGLSYEQHF. For the CDR3, the DNA is TGTGCCACCAGCAGAGGGGGGGCAGGGCTCTCCTACGAGCAGCACTTC.

The genes are TRBV5-1 and TRBJ2-7; 10 nucleotides match TRBD1. The CDR3 length is 16 residues. V shed 3 bases and J 2 bases; nucleotides not matched to a gene: 8. The germline CDR1 and CDR2 sequences are SGHRS and YFSETQ. CDR3 region: CASSSLPGTGAYEQYF. For the CDR3, the DNA is TGCGCCAGCAGCTCCTTACCCGGGACAGGGGCCTACGAGCAGTACTTC. Based on the CDR3 plus reference TRBV5-1 and TRBJ2-7, the full variable domain is KAGVTQTPRYLIKTRGQQVTLSCSPISGHRSVSWYQQTPGQGLQFLFEYFSETQRNKGNFPGRFSGRQFSNSRSEMNVSTLELGDSALYLCASSSLPGTGAYEQYFGPGTRLTVT.

This clonotype was seen a few times. This chain connects TRBV2 to TRBJ2-7; 8 bases are shared with TRBD1. Germline trimming cut 3 bases from V and 4 bases from J; bases unmatched to any gene: 5. Germline V CDR1 and CDR2: SNHLY, FYNNEI. The CDR3 sequence is 14 residues long. The CDR3 DNA sequence: TGTGCCAGCAGTGAGACAGGGGTAAGGTACGAGCAGTACTTC. Residues: CASSETGVRYEQYF.

This clonotype was counted ten times or more. The rearrangement joins TRBV3-1 to TRBJ2-7, with D perhaps matching TRBD1 (5 bases). Germline V gene lookup returns CDR1 LGHDT and CDR2 YNNKEL (reference sequence). CDR3 length: 17 amino acids. Trimming took 4 bases from V and 3 from J, leaving 22 bases between them. CDR3 in amino acids: CASSPQGSGRTDYEQYF. In DNA, the CDR3 is TGTGCCAGCAGCCCGCAGGGATCTGGAAGAACGGACTACGAGCAGTACTTC.

This clonotype has only a few counts. Possible read error: a much larger clone is one base away. The genes are TRBV28 and TRBJ1-1; D gene ambiguous. This CDR3 contains 14 residues. V was cut by 6 bases and J by 1 base, with 12 bases left in between. Germline values: CDR1 MDHEN, CDR2 SYDVKM. This chain's CDR3 is CASSYGVENTEAFF. CDR3 coding DNA: TGTGCCAGCAGCTACGGGGTAGAGAACACTGAAGCTTTCTTT.

As regards this clonotype: A much larger clone lies a single base off, so this may be a read error. The genes are TRBV5-1 and TRBJ1-1; TRBD1 is a possible D gene (5 bases). Per the germline V gene, CDR1 is SGHRS and CDR2 is YFSETQ. The CDR3 is 16 amino acids. Trimming removed 3 bases at V and 4 bases at J, with 19 bases between. CDR3 sequence (DNA): TGCGCCAGCAGCTCAGCCCAACAGGCCGTAGGCACTGAAGCTTTCTTT. Translating gives CASSSAQQAVGTEAFF.

This clonotype was found many times. The J gene is TRBJ2-7, the V gene TRBV7-8; weak D call: TRBD1 (5 bases). The CDR3 extends over 14 amino acids. V gave up 5 bases and J gave up 3 bases, with 14 bases separating them. Germline CDR1 is SGHVS and CDR2 is FQNEAQ. Written as DNA, the CDR3 is TGTGCCAGCAGCCGGCCCAGGGTTAACTACGAGCAGTACTTC. Its translation: CASSRPRVNYEQYF.

This clonotype was seen repeatedly, ten times or more. The chain carries TRBV28 and TRBJ1-2, with 8 bases fitting TRBD1. The V gene end was trimmed by 6 bases and the J gene end by 8 bases; junction bases not matched to a gene: 14. CDR3 length: 15 residues. Germline CDR1 MDHEN, CDR2 SYDVKM. The CDR3 spells CASSDPGTGRLGYTF. CDR3 DNA: TGTGCCAGCAGCGATCCCGGGACAGGCCGCCTCGGCTACACCTTC.

The chain recombines TRBV29-1 with TRBJ2-3; no firm D call. The CDR3 sequence is 13 residues long. V lost 4 bases and J lost 5, with 13 bases in between. Germline CDR1 SQVTM, CDR2 ANQGSEA. The CDR3 sequence: CSVAWGYIDTQYF. Here the CDR3 DNA reads TGCAGCGTTGCGTGGGGATATATAGATACGCAGTATTTT.

J is TRBJ2-7 and V is TRBV15, with D hard to call. The CDR3 loop spans 17 amino acids. The germline V and J ends were trimmed by 0 bases and 2 bases, with 17 bases remaining between them. Germline V gives CDR1 LNHNV, CDR2 YYDKDF (reference sequence). CDR3 sequence reads: CATSRDAPGLGTYEQYF. The DNA for the CDR3 is TGTGCCACCAGCAGAGATGCCCCCGGCCTGGGGACCTACGAGCAGTACTTC.

The chain recombines TRBV20-1 with TRBJ1-6; the D gene is possibly TRBD1 (6 bases). The CDR3 loop spans 15 amino acids. CDR1 is DFQATT and CDR2 is SNEGSKA in the germline V gene (reference sequence). Trimming pared 0 bases from V and 5 bases from J, leaving 11 bases between. This CDR3 is CSARDGGRDNSPLHF. CDR3 nucleotides: TGCAGTGCTAGAGATGGGGGGCGGGATAATTCACCCCTCCACTTT.

Ten or more counts support this clonotype. The V call is TRBV3-1, the J call TRBJ1-4; D might be TRBD1 (5 bases). The CDR3 contains 17 residues. Germline-derived CDR1 and CDR2 are LGHDT and YNNKEL (reference sequence). With 2 bases removed from V and 6 bases from J, the gap between germline ends came to 19 bases. The CDR3 sequence: CASSQWGGGVLDEKLFF. The CDR3 nucleotides read TGTGCCAGCAGCCAATGGGGGGGAGGGGTCTTGGATGAAAAACTGTTTTTT. Full variable domain (outside the CDR3, taken from reference TRBV3-1 and TRBJ1-4): DTAVSQTPKYLVTQMGNDKSIKCEQNLGHDTMYWYKQDSKKFLKIMFSYNNKELIINETVPNRFSPKSPDKAHLNLHINSLELGDSAVYFCASSQWGGGVLDEKLFFGSGTQLSVL.

Ten or more counts support this clonotype. The rearrangement links TRBV5-1 to TRBJ2-7; 7 bases fit TRBD2. The CDR3 extends over 15 amino acids. From germline, CDR1 is SGHRS and CDR2 YFSETQ. V was clipped by 2 bases and J by 3 bases; unmatched bases: 8. The CDR3 here is CASSFGLADNYEQYF. The CDR3 nucleotides read TGCGCCAGCAGCTTCGGGCTAGCGGACAACTACGAGCAGTACTTC.

This clonotype was detected only once. J is TRBJ2-1 and V is TRBV7-6; D is possibly TRBD1 or TRBD2 (5 bases each). Trimming removed 0 bases from V and 2 bases from J, with 8 bases in between. The CDR3 extends over 15 amino acids. Germline loops: CDR1 SGHVS, CDR2 FNYEAQ. CDR3 sequence reads: CASSLALGPYNEQFF. For the CDR3, the DNA is TGTGCCAGCAGCTTAGCCCTGGGACCCTACAATGAGCAGTTCTTC.

This clonotype was seen repeatedly, ten times or more. V and J are TRBV28 and TRBJ2-2; D assignment may be TRBD1 or TRBD2 (5 bases each). The CDR3 totals 15 residues. The germline V gene has CDR1 MDHEN and CDR2 SYDVKM. The V end was cut by 3 bases, the J end by 3 bases, with 11 bases between. DNA for the CDR3: TGTGCCAGCAGTTTTCTCCAGGGAGACACCGGGGAGCTGTTTTTT. This sequence encodes CASSFLQGDTGELFF.

The chain couples TRBV3-1 to TRBJ1-2; 9 nucleotides line up with TRBD1. CDR1 and CDR2 from the germline V gene are LGHDT and YNNKEL (reference sequence). With 4 bases clipped from V and 6 bases from J, the junction kept 6 bases outside the gene matches. The CDR3 covers 14 residues. CDR3 coding DNA: TGTGCCAGCAGCCCGGGACAGGGTTCGGATGGCTACACCTTC. Translated: CASSPGQGSDGYTF.

This chain joins TRBV15 and TRBJ1-4; the D gene is possibly TRBD1 (6 bases). The V and J ends lost 3 bases and 8 bases respectively, with 13 bases between them. Germline V lookup: CDR1 LNHNV, CDR2 YYDKDF (reference sequence). This CDR3 contains 14 residues. CDR3 coding DNA: TGTGCCACCAGCAGGGACTCTCAGGGGGAAAAACTGTTTTTT. Translated, it gives CATSRDSQGEKLFF. Supplemented by reference TRBV15 and TRBJ1-4, the full variable domain reads DAMVIQNPRYQVTQFGKPVTLSCSQTLNHNVMYWYQQKSSQAPKLLFHYYDKDFNNEADTPDNFQSRRPNTSFCFLDIRSPGLGDTAMYLCATSRDSQGEKLFFGSGTQLSVL.

The gene calls are TRBV6-2 or TRBV6-3 and TRBJ1-2; possibly TRBD1 for D (5 bases). Germline lookup yields CDR1 MNHEY and CDR2 SVGEGT. The CDR3 is 15 amino acids. V gave up 0 bases and J gave up 7 bases, with 15 bases separating them. The CDR3 region has the DNA TGTGCCAGCAGTTACTCCGCGGAGGGGCCCAGTGGCTACACCTTC. Translation: CASSYSAEGPSGYTF.

This clonotype appeared many times. The J gene is TRBJ2-5, the V gene TRBV5-4; 13 bases are a match to TRBD2. Germline V gene lookup returns CDR1 SGHNT and CDR2 YYREEE (reference sequence). Trimming cost V 4 bases and J 2 bases; bases outside gene matches: 8. The CDR3 spans 17 residues. CDR3 amino acids: CASSPGLAGELQETQYF. The CDR3, as DNA: TGTGCCAGCAGCCCTGGACTAGCGGGAGAGCTGCAAGAGACCCAGTACTTC.

This clonotype was observed at least ten times. The chain employs TRBV3-1 and TRBJ2-7; D may be TRBD2 (6 bases). Per germline, CDR1 LGHDT and CDR2 YNNKEL (reference sequence). V was cut by 3 bases and J by 4 bases, with 13 bases left in between. CDR3 length: 14 amino acids. In DNA form, the CDR3 reads TGTGCCAGCAGCCAGACTAGTACTTTTTACGAGCAGTACTTC. This encodes CASSQTSTFYEQYF.

This clonotype has a count of ten or more. The chain combines TRBV6-2 or TRBV6-3 with TRBJ2-7; D may be TRBD1 (6 bases). From germline, CDR1 is MNHEY and CDR2 SVGEGT. V shed 6 bases and J shed 7 bases, with 16 bases lying between them. The CDR3 extends over 13 amino acids. The CDR3 nucleotides are TGTGCCAGCAGATTCACAGGGAATTATGAGCAGTACTTC. It yields the protein CASRFTGNYEQYF.

This clonotype was counted many times. The gene calls are TRBV2 and TRBJ1-5; D not resolved. The CDR3 covers 15 residues. V was shortened by 5 bases and J by 0 bases, with 11 bases between the two germline ends. Germline CDR1 is SNHLY and CDR2 is FYNNEI. The CDR3 nucleotides read TGTGCCAGCAGTCGGTGGGGATCTAGCAATCAGCCCCAGCATTTT. As protein: CASSRWGSSNQPQHF. The whole variable domain, remainder taken from reference TRBV2 and TRBJ1-5, is EPEVTQTPSHQVTQMGQEVILRCVPISNHLYFYWYRQILGQKVEFLVSFYNNEISEKSEIFDDQFSVERPDGSNFTLKIRSTKLEDSAMYFCASSRWGSSNQPQHFGDGTRLSIL.

This clonotype was counted once. The V and J genes are TRBV10-3 and TRBJ2-7; maybe TRBD2 (5 bases). V lost 7 bases, J lost 4 bases, and 8 bases lay in between. The CDR3 contains 11 residues. The germline V gene encodes CDR1 ENHRY and CDR2 SYGVKD. The DNA of the CDR3 is TGTGCCATCACCGAGGGTTACGAGCAGTACTTC. The encoded protein is CAITEGYEQYF.